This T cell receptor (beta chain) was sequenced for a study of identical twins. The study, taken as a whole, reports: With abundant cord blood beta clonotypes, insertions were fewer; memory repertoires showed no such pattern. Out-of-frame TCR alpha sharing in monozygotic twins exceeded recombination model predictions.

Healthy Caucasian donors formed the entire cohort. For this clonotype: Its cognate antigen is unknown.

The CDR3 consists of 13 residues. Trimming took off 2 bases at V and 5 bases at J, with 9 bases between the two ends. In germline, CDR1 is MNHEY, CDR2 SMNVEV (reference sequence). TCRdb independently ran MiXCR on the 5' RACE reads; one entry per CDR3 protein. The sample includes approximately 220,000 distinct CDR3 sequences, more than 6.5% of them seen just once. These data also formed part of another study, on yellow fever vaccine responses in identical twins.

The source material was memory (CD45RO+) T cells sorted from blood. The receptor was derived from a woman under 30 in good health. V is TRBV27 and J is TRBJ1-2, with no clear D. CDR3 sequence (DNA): TGTGCCAGCAGTTTAGATGGTTTTTATGGCTACACCTTC. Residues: CASSLDGFYGYTF.